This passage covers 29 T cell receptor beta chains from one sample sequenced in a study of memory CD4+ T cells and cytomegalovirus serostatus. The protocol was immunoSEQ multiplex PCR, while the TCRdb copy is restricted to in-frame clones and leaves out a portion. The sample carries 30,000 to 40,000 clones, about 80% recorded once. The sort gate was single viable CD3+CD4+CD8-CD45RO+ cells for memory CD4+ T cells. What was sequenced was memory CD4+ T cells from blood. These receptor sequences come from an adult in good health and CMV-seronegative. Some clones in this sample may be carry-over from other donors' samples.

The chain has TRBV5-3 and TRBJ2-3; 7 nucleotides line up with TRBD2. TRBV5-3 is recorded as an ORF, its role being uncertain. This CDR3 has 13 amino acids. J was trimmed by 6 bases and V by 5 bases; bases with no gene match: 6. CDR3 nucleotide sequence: TGTGCCAGAAGGTATAGTAGCGGGGATACGCAGTATTTT. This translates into CARRYSSGDTQYF.

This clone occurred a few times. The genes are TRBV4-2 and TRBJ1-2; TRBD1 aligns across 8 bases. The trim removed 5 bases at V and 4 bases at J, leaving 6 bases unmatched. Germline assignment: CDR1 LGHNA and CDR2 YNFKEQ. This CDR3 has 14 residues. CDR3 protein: CASSTWTGSYGYTF. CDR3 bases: TGTGCCAGCAGCACCTGGACAGGGAGCTATGGCTACACCTTC.

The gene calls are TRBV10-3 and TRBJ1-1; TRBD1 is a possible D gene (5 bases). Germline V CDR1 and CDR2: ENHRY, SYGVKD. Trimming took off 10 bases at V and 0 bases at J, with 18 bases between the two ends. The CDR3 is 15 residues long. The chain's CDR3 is CATYEAGGMNTEAFF. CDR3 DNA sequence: TGTGCCACCTACGAAGCCGGGGGGATGAACACTGAAGCTTTCTTT.

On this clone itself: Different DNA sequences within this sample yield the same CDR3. DNA for the CDR3: TGCGCCAGCAGCTTGTCGCGGCCCCCTAACGAGCAGTACTTC. This translates into CASSLSRPPNEQYF. The gene calls are TRBV5-1 and TRBJ2-7; D gene uncertain. Germline CDR1 reads SGHRS; CDR2 reads YFSETQ. Trimming stripped 1 base from V and 5 bases from J, with 13 bases between. This CDR3 comprises 14 residues.

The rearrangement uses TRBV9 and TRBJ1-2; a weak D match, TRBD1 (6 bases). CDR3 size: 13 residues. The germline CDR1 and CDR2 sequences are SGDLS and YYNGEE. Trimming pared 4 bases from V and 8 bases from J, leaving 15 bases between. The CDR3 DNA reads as TGTGCCAGCAGCAGAAACAGGGAAGGGGGCTACACCTTC. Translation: CASSRNREGGYTF. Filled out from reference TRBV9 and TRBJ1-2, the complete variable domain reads DSGVTQTPKHLITATGQRVTLRCSPRSGDLSVYWYQQSLDQGLQFLIQYYNGEERAKGNILERFSAQQFPDLHSELNLSSLELGDSALYFCASSRNREGGYTFGSGTRLTVV.

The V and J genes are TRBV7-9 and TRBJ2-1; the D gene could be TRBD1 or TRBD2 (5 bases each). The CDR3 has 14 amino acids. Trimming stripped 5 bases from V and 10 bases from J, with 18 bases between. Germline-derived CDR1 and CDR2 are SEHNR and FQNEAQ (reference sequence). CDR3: CASSVGTVVGEQFF. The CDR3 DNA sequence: TGTGCCAGCAGCGTAGGGACCGTGGTCGGGGAGCAGTTCTTC. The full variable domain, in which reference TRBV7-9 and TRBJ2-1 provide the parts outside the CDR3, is DTGVSQNPRHKITKRGQNVTFRCDPISEHNRLYWYRQTLGQGPEFLTYFQNEAQLEKSRLLSDRFSAERPKGSFSTLEIQRTEQGDSAMYLCASSVGTVVGEQFFGPGTRLTVL.

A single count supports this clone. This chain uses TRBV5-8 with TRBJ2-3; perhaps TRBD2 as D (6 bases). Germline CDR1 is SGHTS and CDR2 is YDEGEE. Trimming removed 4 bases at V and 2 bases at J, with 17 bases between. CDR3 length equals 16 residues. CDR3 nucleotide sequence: TGTGCCAGCAGCCAAGGTAGAGGGGACTCCACAGATACGCAGTATTTT. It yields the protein CASSQGRGDSTDTQYF. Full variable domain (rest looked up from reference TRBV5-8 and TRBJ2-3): EAGVTQSPTHLIKTRGQQATLRCSPISGHTSVYWYQQALGLGLQFLLWYDEGEERNRGNFPPRFSGRQFPNYSSELNVNALELEDSALYLCASSQGRGDSTDTQYFGPGTRLTVL.

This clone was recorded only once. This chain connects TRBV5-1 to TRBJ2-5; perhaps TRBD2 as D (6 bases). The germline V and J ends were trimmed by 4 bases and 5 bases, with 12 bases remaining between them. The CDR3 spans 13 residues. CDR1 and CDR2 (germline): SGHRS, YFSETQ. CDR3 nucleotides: TGCGCCAGCAGCGGAGGGCTAGCGGAGACCCAGTACTTC. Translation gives CASSGGLAETQYF. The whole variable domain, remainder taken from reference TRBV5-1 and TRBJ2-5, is KAGVTQTPRYLIKTRGQQVTLSCSPISGHRSVSWYQQTPGQGLQFLFEYFSETQRNKGNFPGRFSGRQFSNSRSEMNVSTLELGDSALYLCASSGGLAETQYFGPGTRLLVL.

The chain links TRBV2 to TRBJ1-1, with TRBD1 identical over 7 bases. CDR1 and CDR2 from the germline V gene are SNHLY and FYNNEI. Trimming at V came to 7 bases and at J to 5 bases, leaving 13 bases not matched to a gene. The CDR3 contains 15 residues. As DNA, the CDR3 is TGTGCCAGCAACCGACAGGGCGGGTTAGGAACTGAAGCTTTCTTT. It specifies CASNRQGGLGTEAFF.

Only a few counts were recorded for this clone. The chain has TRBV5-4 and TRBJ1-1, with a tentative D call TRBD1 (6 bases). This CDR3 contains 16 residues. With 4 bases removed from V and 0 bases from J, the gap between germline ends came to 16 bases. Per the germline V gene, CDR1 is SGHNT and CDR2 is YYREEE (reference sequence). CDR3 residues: CASSPGGGAMNTEAFF. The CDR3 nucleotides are TGTGCCAGCAGCCCCGGTGGGGGGGCCATGAACACTGAAGCTTTCTTT.

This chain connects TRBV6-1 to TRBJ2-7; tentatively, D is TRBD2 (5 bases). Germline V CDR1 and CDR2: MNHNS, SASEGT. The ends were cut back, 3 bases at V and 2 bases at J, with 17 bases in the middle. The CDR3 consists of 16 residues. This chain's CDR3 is CASSDIFAGLAYEQYF. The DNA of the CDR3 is TGTGCCAGCAGTGATATTTTTGCGGGCCTAGCCTACGAGCAGTACTTC.

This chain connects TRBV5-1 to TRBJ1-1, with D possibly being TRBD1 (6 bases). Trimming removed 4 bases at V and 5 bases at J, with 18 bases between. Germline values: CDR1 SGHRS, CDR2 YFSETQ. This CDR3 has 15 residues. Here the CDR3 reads CASSPNGGQGTEAFF. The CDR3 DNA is TGCGCCAGCAGCCCAAATGGGGGGCAGGGAACTGAAGCTTTCTTT. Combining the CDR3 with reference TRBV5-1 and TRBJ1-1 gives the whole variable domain KAGVTQTPRYLIKTRGQQVTLSCSPISGHRSVSWYQQTPGQGLQFLFEYFSETQRNKGNFPGRFSGRQFSNSRSEMNVSTLELGDSALYLCASSPNGGQGTEAFFGQGTRLTVV.

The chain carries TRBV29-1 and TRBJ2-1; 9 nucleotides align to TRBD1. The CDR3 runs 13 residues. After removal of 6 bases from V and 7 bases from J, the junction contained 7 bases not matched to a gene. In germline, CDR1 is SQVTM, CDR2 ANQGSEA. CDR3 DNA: TGCAGCGTCGGACAGGGGACGGGTAATGAGCAGTTCTTC. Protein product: CSVGQGTGNEQFF.

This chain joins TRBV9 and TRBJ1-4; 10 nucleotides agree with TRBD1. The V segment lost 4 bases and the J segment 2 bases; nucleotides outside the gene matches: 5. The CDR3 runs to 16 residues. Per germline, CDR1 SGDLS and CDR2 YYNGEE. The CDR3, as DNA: TGTGCCAGCAGCCCTGACAGGGGGCATACTAATGAAAAACTGTTTTTT. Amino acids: CASSPDRGHTNEKLFF.

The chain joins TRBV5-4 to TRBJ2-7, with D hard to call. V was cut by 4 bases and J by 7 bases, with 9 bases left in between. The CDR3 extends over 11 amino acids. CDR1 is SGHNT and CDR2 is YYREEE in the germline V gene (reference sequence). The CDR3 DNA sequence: TGTGCCAGCAGCCCGAAGGGTGAGCAGTACTTC. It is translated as CASSPKGEQYF.

This CDR3 is CAWSRLAGVADTQYF. In DNA, the CDR3 is TGTGCCTGGAGTAGACTAGCGGGGGTTGCAGATACGCAGTATTTT. V usage is TRBV30 and J usage is TRBJ2-3; 12 bases line up with TRBD2. The CDR3 spans 15 residues. Germline V gene sequence: CDR1 GTSNPN, CDR2 SVGIG (reference sequence). The trim removed 2 bases at V and 4 bases at J, leaving 4 bases unmatched.

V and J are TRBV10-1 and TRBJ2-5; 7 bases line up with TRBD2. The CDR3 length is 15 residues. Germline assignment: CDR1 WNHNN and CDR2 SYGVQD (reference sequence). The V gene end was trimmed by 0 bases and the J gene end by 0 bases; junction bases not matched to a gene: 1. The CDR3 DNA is TGCGCCAGCAGTGAGTCGGGGGGGAACCAAGAGACCCAGTACTTC. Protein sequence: CASSESGGNQETQYF.

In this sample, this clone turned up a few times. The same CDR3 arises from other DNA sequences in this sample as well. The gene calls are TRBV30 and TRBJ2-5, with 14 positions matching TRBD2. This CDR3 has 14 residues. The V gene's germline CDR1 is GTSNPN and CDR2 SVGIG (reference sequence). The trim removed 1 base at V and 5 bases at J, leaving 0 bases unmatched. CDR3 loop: CAWSGLAGGETQYF. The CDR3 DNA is TGTGCCTGGAGTGGACTAGCGGGGGGGGAGACCCAGTACTTC. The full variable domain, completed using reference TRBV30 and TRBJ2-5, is SQTIHQWPATLVQPVGSPLSLECTVEGTSNPNLYWYRQAAGRGLQLLFYSVGIGQISSEVPQNLSASRPQDRQFILSSKKLLLSDSGFYLCAWSGLAGGETQYFGPGTRLLVL.

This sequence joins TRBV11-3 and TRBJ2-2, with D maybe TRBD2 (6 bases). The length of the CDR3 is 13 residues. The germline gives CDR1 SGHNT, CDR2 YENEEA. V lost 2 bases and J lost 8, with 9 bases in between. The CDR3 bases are TGTGCCAGCAGCTTACCAGGGAGGGGGGAGCTGTTTTTT. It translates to CASSLPGRGELFF.

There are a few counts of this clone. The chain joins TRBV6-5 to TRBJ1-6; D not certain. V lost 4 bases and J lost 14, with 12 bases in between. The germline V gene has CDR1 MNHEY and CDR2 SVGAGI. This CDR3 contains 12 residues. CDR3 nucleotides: TGTGCCAGCAGTTCTTCCGGGCTCACCCTCCACTTT. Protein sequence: CASSSSGLTLHF.

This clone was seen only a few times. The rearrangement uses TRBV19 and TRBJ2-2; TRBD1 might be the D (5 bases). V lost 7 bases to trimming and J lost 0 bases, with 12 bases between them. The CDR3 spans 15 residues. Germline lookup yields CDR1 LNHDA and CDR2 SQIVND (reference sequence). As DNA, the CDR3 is TGTGCCAGTACCATCGACAGCGCGAACACCGGGGAGCTGTTTTTT. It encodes CASTIDSANTGELFF.

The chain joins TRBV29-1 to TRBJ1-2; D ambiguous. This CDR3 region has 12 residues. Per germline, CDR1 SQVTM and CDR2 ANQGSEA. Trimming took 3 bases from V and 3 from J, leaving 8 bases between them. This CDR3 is CSVEFFDYGYTF. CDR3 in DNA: TGCAGCGTTGAGTTTTTTGACTATGGCTACACCTTC.

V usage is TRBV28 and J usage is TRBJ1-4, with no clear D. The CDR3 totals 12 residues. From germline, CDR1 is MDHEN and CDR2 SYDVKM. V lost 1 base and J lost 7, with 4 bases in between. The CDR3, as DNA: TGTGCCAGCAGTTTATCTCGTGAAAAACTGTTTTTT. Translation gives CASSLSREKLFF.

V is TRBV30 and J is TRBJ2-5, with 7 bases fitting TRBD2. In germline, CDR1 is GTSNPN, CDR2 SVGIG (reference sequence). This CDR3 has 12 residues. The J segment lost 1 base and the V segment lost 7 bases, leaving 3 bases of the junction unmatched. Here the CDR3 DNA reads TGTGCCTTGAGCGGGGCCCAAGAGACCCAGTACTTC. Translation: CALSGAQETQYF.

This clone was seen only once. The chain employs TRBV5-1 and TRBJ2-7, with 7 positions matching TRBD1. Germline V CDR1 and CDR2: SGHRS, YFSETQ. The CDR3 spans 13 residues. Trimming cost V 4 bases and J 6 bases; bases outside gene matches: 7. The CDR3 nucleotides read TGCGCCAGCAGCATGGGACAGCCTTCCGAGCAGTACTTC. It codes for CASSMGQPSEQYF.

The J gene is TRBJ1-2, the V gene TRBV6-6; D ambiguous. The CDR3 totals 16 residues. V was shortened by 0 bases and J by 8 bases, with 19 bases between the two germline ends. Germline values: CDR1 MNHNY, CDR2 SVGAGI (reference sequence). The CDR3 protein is CASSYSQRVVSGGYTF. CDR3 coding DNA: TGTGCCAGCAGTTACTCACAACGAGTAGTATCGGGGGGCTACACCTTC.

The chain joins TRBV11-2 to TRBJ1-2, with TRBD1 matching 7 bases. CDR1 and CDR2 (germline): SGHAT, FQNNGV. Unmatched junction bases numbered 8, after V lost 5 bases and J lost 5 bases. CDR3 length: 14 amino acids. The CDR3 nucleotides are TGTGCCAGCAGCCCAGACAGGGCCGCTTATGGCTACACCTTC. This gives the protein CASSPDRAAYGYTF.

The DNA for the CDR3 is TGCGCCAGCAGCTGGACTAGCGGGGGGGCCGGTCGGTGGGAGACCCAGTACTTC. Translation: CASSWTSGGAGRWETQYF. The V gene is TRBV5-1, the J gene TRBJ2-5; 15 bases match TRBD2. Losses at the gene ends were 3 bases for V and 5 bases for J; bases not matched to a gene: 11. Germline V CDR1 and CDR2: SGHRS, YFSETQ. The CDR3 consists of 18 residues.

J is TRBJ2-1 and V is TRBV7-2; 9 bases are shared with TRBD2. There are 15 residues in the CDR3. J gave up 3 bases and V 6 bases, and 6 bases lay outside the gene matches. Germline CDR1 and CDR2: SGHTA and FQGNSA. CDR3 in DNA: TGTGCCAGCAGTATAGCGGGGGCCGACTACAATGAGCAGTTCTTC. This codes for CASSIAGADYNEQFF.